This T cell receptor (beta chain) is drawn from a study of T-cell memory formation after mild COVID-19. This clonotype was detected only a few times. MiXCR was run by TCRdb on the 5' RACE reads, yielding one entry per CDR3 protein. There are 200,000 to 250,000 distinct CDR3 sequences in the sample; around 15% occur only once, and approximately 3.6% lies in the top ten. This CDR3 is 12 amino acids long. V gave up 1 base and J gave up 4 bases, with 4 bases separating them. This clonotype was obtained from a man aged 18 to 35 who had mild COVID-19 (a few samples of this study predate the infection). Cell type and time point are not known. The rearrangement links TRBV12-3 or TRBV12-4 to TRBJ1-2; D call uncertain. Sequencing was performed on PBMCs or a T cell subset sorted from them (not recorded which). The chain's CDR3 is CASSLETYGYTF. CDR3 nucleotide sequence: TGTGCCAGCAGTTTAGAAACCTATGGCTACACCTTC.